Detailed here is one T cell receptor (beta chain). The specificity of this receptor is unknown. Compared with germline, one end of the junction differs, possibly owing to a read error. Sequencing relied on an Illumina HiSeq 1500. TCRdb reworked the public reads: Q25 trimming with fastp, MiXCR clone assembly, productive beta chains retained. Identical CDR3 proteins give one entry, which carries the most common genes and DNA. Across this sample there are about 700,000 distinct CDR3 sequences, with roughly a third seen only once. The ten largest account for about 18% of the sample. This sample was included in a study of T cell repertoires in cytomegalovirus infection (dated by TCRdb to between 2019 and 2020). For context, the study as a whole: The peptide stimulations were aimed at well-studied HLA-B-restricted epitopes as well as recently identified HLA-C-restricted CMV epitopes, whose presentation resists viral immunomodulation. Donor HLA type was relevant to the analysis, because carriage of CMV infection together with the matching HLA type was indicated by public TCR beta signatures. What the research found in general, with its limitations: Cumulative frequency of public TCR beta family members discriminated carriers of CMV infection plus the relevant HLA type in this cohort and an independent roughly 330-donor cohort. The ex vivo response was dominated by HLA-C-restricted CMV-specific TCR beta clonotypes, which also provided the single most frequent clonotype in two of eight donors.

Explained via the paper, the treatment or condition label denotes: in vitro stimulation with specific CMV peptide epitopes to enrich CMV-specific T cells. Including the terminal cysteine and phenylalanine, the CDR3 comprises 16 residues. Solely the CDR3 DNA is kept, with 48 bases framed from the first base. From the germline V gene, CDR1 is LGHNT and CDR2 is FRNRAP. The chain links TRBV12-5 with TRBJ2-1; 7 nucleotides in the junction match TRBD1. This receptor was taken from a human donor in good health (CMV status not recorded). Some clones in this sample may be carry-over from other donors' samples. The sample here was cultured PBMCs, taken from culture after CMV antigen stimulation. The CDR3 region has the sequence CASGRTQGSSYYEQFF. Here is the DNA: TGTGCTAGTGGTCGGACACAGGGGAGCTCCTACTATGAGCAGTTCTTC.